This T cell receptor (beta chain) was sequenced during a study of vaccination effects on CD4 cells after COVID-19. Between the trimmed V and J ends, which lost 0 bases and 3 bases, there was a span of 12 bases. Per the germline V gene, CDR1 is SGHNT and CDR2 is YENEEA. This CDR3 is 15 amino acids long. Culture lasted 10 days before CD4+ T cell isolation. It was on days 3 and 7 that half the medium was replaced with IL-2 medium. Generated by immunoSEQ multiplex PCR, the TCRdb table keeps only in-frame clones and is missing some. The table has some 36,000 clones, 65% to 70% seen once. Comments on this clone: Its cognate antigen is unknown.

This receptor was identified in a human donor who received a COVID-19 vaccine. V and J are TRBV11-3 and TRBJ2-7, with D tentatively TRBD1 or TRBD2 (5 bases each). Sequencing used CD4+ T cells from PBMCs cultured without peptide, obtained before COVID-19 vaccination. The CDR3 region is CASSLDWGKSYEQYF. The CDR3 DNA sequence: TGTGCCAGCAGCTTAGATTGGGGGAAGAGCTACGAGCAGTACTTC.